This TCR beta chain is from a study of cytomegalovirus exposure and HLA in healthy donors. Study conclusions and caveats: Donors belonging to an Asian-associated ancestry cluster reportedly showed fewer N-insertions in productive TCRs than the roughly 670-donor mean, according to what a later analysis found. Association of approximately 16,000 TCR beta sequences with HLA alleles was found at 0.05 false discovery rate in a later analysis. Altogether, 164 TCR beta chains were recorded as cytomegalovirus-associated. It has been reported that TCR beta sequences accurately predicted the HLA-A and HLA-B alleles of most subjects.

The CDR3 is 13 residues long. V shed 4 bases, J shed 4 bases, and the junction held 5 bases outside the gene matches. CDR1 and CDR2 from the germline V gene are SQVTM and ANQGSEA. This PCR relied on a set of 60 Vbeta primers and 13 Jbeta primers. TCRdb's table, derived via immunoSEQ multiplex PCR, lists solely in-frame clones and lacks some. The table has over 95,000 clones, roughly 80% seen once; the top ten hold approximately 2.4%. Of note for this clone: Its antigen remains unidentified.

This TCR was sampled from a female donor in good health and CMV-seronegative. Sequencing was done on a sample of PBMCs. The genes are TRBV29-1 and TRBJ2-3; 7 positions match TRBD2. CDR3 region: CSVGEGRADTQYF. The CDR3, as DNA: TGCAGCGTTGGGGAGGGACGCGCAGATACGCAGTATTTT.